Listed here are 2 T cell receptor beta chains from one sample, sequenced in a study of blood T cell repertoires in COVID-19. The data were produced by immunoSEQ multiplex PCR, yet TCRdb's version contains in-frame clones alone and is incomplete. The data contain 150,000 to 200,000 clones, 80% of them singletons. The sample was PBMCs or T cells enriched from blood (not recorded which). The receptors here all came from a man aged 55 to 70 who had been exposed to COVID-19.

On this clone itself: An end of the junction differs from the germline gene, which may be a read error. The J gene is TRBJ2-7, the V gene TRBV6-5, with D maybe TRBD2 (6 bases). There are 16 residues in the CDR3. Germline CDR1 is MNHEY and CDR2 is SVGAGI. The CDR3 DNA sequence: TGTGCCAGCAGTCACTCAACCGGGAGCCGAGGTGGGGAGCAGTACTTC. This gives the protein CASSHSTGSRGGEQYF.

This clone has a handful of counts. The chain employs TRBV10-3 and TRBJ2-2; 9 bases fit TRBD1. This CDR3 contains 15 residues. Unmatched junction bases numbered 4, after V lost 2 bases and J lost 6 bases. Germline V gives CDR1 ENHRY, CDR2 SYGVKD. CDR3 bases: TGTGCCATCAGTGAGCCGGGACAGGGTGCCGGGGAGCTGTTTTTT. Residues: CAISEPGQGAGELFF.